The 28 T cell receptor beta chains presented below share a single source sample, sequenced in a study of blood T cell repertoires in COVID-19. Libraries were prepared by immunoSEQ multiplex PCR; TCRdb keeps only in-frame clonotypes and omits some of them. The profile covers roughly 30,000 clones, with almost 85% appearing a single time and approximately 9.4% taken by the ten largest. Sequenced material: peripheral blood. These receptors were taken from a man at least 80 years old with active COVID-19.

The chain is built from TRBV29-1 and TRBJ2-1; 8 bases are shared with TRBD2. J gave up 6 bases and V 6 bases, and 13 bases lay outside the gene matches. The CDR3 sequence is 15 residues long. The germline V gene has CDR1 SQVTM and CDR2 ANQGSEA. CDR3 in amino acids: CSVAYLAGTSNEQFF. The CDR3 DNA reads as TGCAGCGTAGCCTATTTAGCGGGAACTTCCAATGAGCAGTTCTTC.

The table lists this clone with a count of one. The CDR3 bases are TGTGCCAGCTCACCCGGGGACAAGGGATTGGGAGAGCAGTACTTC. It is translated as CASSPGDKGLGEQYF. V gene TRBV18 combines with J gene TRBJ2-7; D may be TRBD1 (6 bases). The germline CDR1 and CDR2 sequences are KGHSH and LQKENI. The CDR3 is 15 residues long. V lost 3 bases to trimming and J lost 7 bases, with 19 bases between them.

The V gene is TRBV4-1, the J gene TRBJ2-7; a possible D gene is TRBD1 (5 bases). V dropped 0 bases and J dropped 2 bases, with 14 bases sitting between them. There are 16 residues in the CDR3. Germline V lookup: CDR1 MGHRA, CDR2 YSYEKL. CDR3 residues: CASSQEWAARAYEQYF. In nucleotides, the CDR3 is TGCGCCAGCAGCCAAGAATGGGCGGCCAGGGCCTACGAGCAGTACTTC.

This chain uses TRBV5-1 with TRBJ1-2, with D perhaps matching TRBD1 (5 bases). The germline V gene has CDR1 SGHRS and CDR2 YFSETQ. Trimming pared 4 bases from V and 3 bases from J, leaving 13 bases between. The CDR3 runs 14 residues. The CDR3 sequence is CASSGGTVDYGYTF. Written as DNA, the CDR3 is TGCGCCAGCAGCGGGGGGACGGTAGACTATGGCTACACCTTC.

The chain is built from TRBV29-1 and TRBJ2-2; D may be TRBD1 (6 bases). This CDR3 region has 14 residues. Germline CDR1 reads SQVTM; CDR2 reads ANQGSEA. Trimming pared 6 bases from V and 3 bases from J, leaving 14 bases between. The CDR3 DNA reads TGCAGCGTGGCAGGGGTTAGGTACACCGGGGAGCTGTTTTTT. It yields the protein CSVAGVRYTGELFF.

The chain employs TRBV6-1 and TRBJ2-7; D uncertain. Looked up from germline, CDR1 is MNHNS and CDR2 is SASEGT. The CDR3 extends over 15 amino acids. The germline V and J ends were trimmed by 0 bases and 6 bases, with 15 bases remaining between them. The CDR3 loop is CASSEAPGIPSEQYF. DNA for the CDR3: TGTGCCAGCAGTGAAGCGCCCGGTATTCCCTCCGAGCAGTACTTC.

The V and J genes are TRBV29-1 and TRBJ2-7, with 7 bases lining up with TRBD1. The V and J ends lost 5 bases and 2 bases, in that order; junction bases with no gene match: 3. CDR1 and CDR2 from the germline V gene are SQVTM and ANQGSEA. This CDR3 has 12 amino acids. The CDR3 sequence: CSVNQGAYEQYF. The CDR3 bases are TGCAGCGTTAATCAGGGGGCCTACGAGCAGTACTTC.

V gene TRBV19 combines with J gene TRBJ2-4; possibly TRBD1 for D (6 bases). Germline CDR1 is LNHDA and CDR2 is SQIVND (reference sequence). The CDR3 is 17 residues long. The germline V and J ends were trimmed by 3 bases and 0 bases, with 15 bases remaining between them. CDR3 residues: CASSMWGQGLAKNIQYF. CDR3 in DNA: TGTGCCAGTAGTATGTGGGGGCAAGGGCTAGCCAAAAACATTCAGTACTTC. Variable domain in full (rest from reference TRBV19 and TRBJ2-4): DGGITQSPKYLFRKEGQNVTLSCEQNLNHDAMYWYRQDPGQGLRLIYYSQIVNDFQKGDIAEGYSVSREKKESFPLTVTSAQKNPTAFYLCASSMWGQGLAKNIQYFGAGTRLSVL.

The chain employs TRBV10-2 and TRBJ1-5; 11 nucleotides agree with TRBD1. This CDR3 has 15 residues. Unmatched junction bases numbered 5, after V lost 6 bases and J lost 4 bases. Germline loops: CDR1 WSHSY, CDR2 SAAADI. CDR3 sequence reads: CASSPGTGGNQPQHF. Here the CDR3 DNA reads TGCGCCAGCAGCCCCGGGACAGGGGGGAATCAGCCCCAGCATTTT.

This chain joins TRBV6-5 and TRBJ1-1; 7 nucleotides line up with TRBD1. The junction had 6 bases not matched to a gene; V was cut back by 10 bases and J by 4 bases. Germline V gene lookup returns CDR1 MNHEY and CDR2 SVGAGI. This CDR3 comprises 12 residues. CDR3 DNA sequence: TGTGCCACGGCCGCAGGGGGCACTGAAGCTTTCTTT. Translating it yields CATAAGGTEAFF.

The J gene is TRBJ2-1, the V gene TRBV14; 11 bases map to TRBD2. From germline, CDR1 is SGHDN and CDR2 FVKESK. The CDR3 sequence is 18 residues long. V shed 1 base, J shed 0 bases, and the junction held 5 bases outside the gene matches. CDR3 sequence reads: CASSQGRLAGLSYNEQFF. Here the CDR3 DNA reads TGTGCCAGCAGCCAAGGTAGACTAGCGGGGCTCTCCTACAATGAGCAGTTCTTC. The entire variable domain, with the rest obtained from reference TRBV14 and TRBJ2-1, is as follows: EAGVTQFPSHSVIEKGQTVTLRCDPISGHDNLYWYRRVMGKEIKFLLHFVKESKQDESGMPNNRFLAERTGGTYSTLKVQPAELEDSGVYFCASSQGRLAGLSYNEQFFGPGTRLTVL.

This chain uses TRBV19 with TRBJ1-3; 9 nucleotides line up with TRBD1. The length of the CDR3 is 16 residues. J gave up 4 bases and V 2 bases, and 6 bases lay outside the gene matches. The germline gives CDR1 LNHDA, CDR2 SQIVND (reference sequence). This CDR3 is CASSIQQGARGNTIYF. CDR3 sequence (DNA): TGTGCCAGTAGTATACAACAGGGGGCGCGAGGAAACACCATATATTTT.

Only one count was recorded for this clone. The chain employs TRBV2 and TRBJ2-3, with no clear D. Looked up from germline, CDR1 is SNHLY and CDR2 is FYNNEI. The V and J ends lost 6 bases and 6 bases respectively, with 16 bases between them. The CDR3 is 14 amino acids. The CDR3 loop is CASSASWSGDTQYF. The CDR3 DNA is TGTGCCAGCAGCGCTTCGTGGTCCGGGGATACGCAGTATTTT.

The chain uses TRBV18 and TRBJ1-1; 7 nucleotides match TRBD1. V gave up 0 bases and J gave up 0 bases; unmatched junction bases: 7. CDR1 and CDR2 (germline): KGHSH, LQKENI. The length of the CDR3 is 17 residues. The CDR3 nucleotides read TGTGCCAGCTCACCACCGAGGACAGGAGAGCTGAACACTGAAGCTTTCTTT. This codes for CASSPPRTGELNTEAFF.

The V call is TRBV5-4, the J call TRBJ2-3; 8 bases agree with TRBD2. This CDR3 spans 16 amino acids. The germline gives CDR1 SGHNT, CDR2 YYREEE (reference sequence). V lost 3 bases, J lost 2 bases, and 8 bases stayed unmatched. CDR3 loop: CASSYAGGLITDTQYF. CDR3 sequence (DNA): TGTGCCAGCAGCTACGCGGGGGGCCTTATCACAGATACGCAGTATTTT.

This chain links TRBV2 with TRBJ2-5, with 13 bases that match TRBD2. The junction had 2 bases not matched to a gene; V was cut back by 4 bases and J by 3 bases. CDR1 SNHLY and CDR2 FYNNEI come from the germline V gene. This CDR3 region has 15 residues. This chain's CDR3 is CASSGTSGSKETQYF. Written as DNA, the CDR3 is TGTGCCAGCAGTGGGACTAGCGGGAGTAAAGAGACCCAGTACTTC. The full variable domain, rest sourced from reference TRBV2 and TRBJ2-5, is EPEVTQTPSHQVTQMGQEVILRCVPISNHLYFYWYRQILGQKVEFLVSFYNNEISEKSEIFDDQFSVERPDGSNFTLKIRSTKLEDSAMYFCASSGTSGSKETQYFGPGTRLLVL.

This chain uses TRBV12-3 or TRBV12-4 with TRBJ1-2, with D maybe TRBD1 (6 bases). Trimming removed 4 bases at V and 6 bases at J, with 9 bases between. The length of the CDR3 is 12 residues. CDR3 bases: TGTGCCAGCAGTTCCCAGGGGAATGGCTACACCTTC. Its protein is CASSSQGNGYTF.

The rearrangement uses TRBV2 and TRBJ2-5; a possible D gene is TRBD2 (6 bases). V dropped 4 bases and J dropped 0 bases, with 9 bases sitting between them. The CDR3 covers 14 residues. Germline-derived CDR1 and CDR2 are SNHLY and FYNNEI. The CDR3 bases are TGTGCCAGCAGTGTACCTAGCGACCAAGAGACCCAGTACTTC. Encoded protein: CASSVPSDQETQYF.

V and J are TRBV10-3 and TRBJ2-7, with 14 bases identical to TRBD2. Per germline, CDR1 ENHRY and CDR2 SYGVKD. V trimming: 6 bases; J trimming: 8 bases; junction bases outside the gene matches: 6. The CDR3 length is 14 residues. CDR3 coding DNA: TGTGCCATCAGAGGGACTAGCGGGGGACCCCAGCAGTACTTC. Protein product: CAIRGTSGGPQQYF.

The rearrangement joins TRBV7-9 to TRBJ1-5, with 9 nucleotides matching TRBD1. Trimming cost V 4 bases and J 5 bases; bases outside gene matches: 9. Germline V lookup: CDR1 SEHNR, CDR2 FQNEAQ (reference sequence). This CDR3 is 16 amino acids long. Here the CDR3 DNA reads TGTGCCAGCAGCTCGGGGGACAGGGAGGGCGATCAGCCCCAGCATTTT. This encodes CASSSGDREGDQPQHF.

The chain employs TRBV12-3 or TRBV12-4 and TRBJ2-7; D ambiguous. V lost 6 bases to trimming and J lost 2 bases, with 8 bases between them. The CDR3 totals 12 residues. The CDR3 DNA reads TGTGCCAGCAGGCGGCAGACCTACGAGCAGTACTTC. It codes for CASRRQTYEQYF.

V gene TRBV5-1 combines with J gene TRBJ2-3; 8 bases are shared with TRBD2. This CDR3 contains 14 residues. Per the germline V gene, CDR1 is SGHRS and CDR2 is YFSETQ. J was trimmed by 2 bases and V by 3 bases; bases with no gene match: 2. CDR3 protein: CASSSGGPTDTQYF. The CDR3 coding sequence is TGCGCCAGCAGCTCGGGGGGGCCCACAGATACGCAGTATTTT.

The rearrangement joins TRBV5-4 to TRBJ1-1, with a weak D call TRBD1 (5 bases). The length of the CDR3 is 15 residues. V lost 0 bases, J lost 1 base, and 10 bases lay in between. The germline CDR1 and CDR2 sequences are SGHNT and YYREEE (reference sequence). In nucleotides, the CDR3 is TGTGCCAGCAGCTTGGGGGGCCAGGGGAACACTGAAGCTTTCTTT. Its protein product is CASSLGGQGNTEAFF.

V is TRBV6-5 and J is TRBJ2-5; 9 bases are a match to TRBD1. The V gene's germline CDR1 is MNHEY and CDR2 SVGAGI. The CDR3 length is 15 residues. The V segment lost 5 bases and the J segment 4 bases; nucleotides outside the gene matches: 8. DNA for the CDR3: TGTGCCAGCAGTACGAACAGGGGGCGGGGAGAGACCCAGTACTTC. Encoded protein: CASSTNRGRGETQYF.

The chain couples TRBV10-2 to TRBJ2-7; D not resolved. CDR1 WSHSY and CDR2 SAAADI come from the germline V gene. V shed 7 bases and J shed 7 bases, with 14 bases lying between them. The CDR3 runs 12 residues. The CDR3 DNA reads TGCGCCAGCAAAGACCCGTGGAGAGAGCAGTACTTC. As protein: CASKDPWREQYF.

This clone was seen only a few times. The V call is TRBV30, the J call TRBJ1-6; no clear D. The CDR3 extends over 14 amino acids. V lost 2 bases and J lost 7, with 12 bases in between. CDR1 is GTSNPN, CDR2 SVGIG, per germline (reference sequence). The CDR3 here is CAWSIGPGNSPLHF. The CDR3 DNA is TGTGCCTGGAGTATTGGACCGGGAAATTCACCCCTCCACTTT.

This chain connects TRBV27 to TRBJ2-2, with 7 bases identical to TRBD2. The trim removed 7 bases at V and 0 bases at J, leaving 5 bases unmatched. The germline gives CDR1 MNHEY, CDR2 SMNVEV (reference sequence). The CDR3 length is 15 residues. CDR3: CASTGGRPNTGELFF. In DNA, the CDR3 is TGTGCCAGCACGGGAGGTAGACCGAACACCGGGGAGCTGTTTTTT.

The chain couples TRBV11-1 to TRBJ2-2, with D perhaps TRBD2 (6 bases). V shed 0 bases and J shed 2 bases, with 7 bases lying between them. Per germline, CDR1 SGHAT and CDR2 FQDESV (reference sequence). This CDR3 is 15 amino acids long. The CDR3 protein is CASSLAGLNTGELFF. The CDR3 DNA follows: TGTGCCAGCAGCTTAGCGGGACTTAACACCGGGGAGCTGTTTTTT.